This T cell receptor beta chain was retrieved from a study of T-cell memory formation after mild COVID-19. Study at large: TCR clusters showed largely donor specificity. Study-wide results and limits: Later expanders leaned toward CD4+, whereas clones contracting from day 15 to 85 were balanced CD4/CD8. Clones that contracted clustered mainly in CM and EM if CD4+ and in EMRA if CD8+.

This clonotype was recorded a few times. Its matching antigen is unknown. In TCRdb, the 5' RACE reads were re-called with MiXCR into one record per CDR3 protein. This table has around 320,000 distinct CDR3 sequences, roughly an eighth appearing once. CDR1 MRHNA and CDR2 SNTAGT come from the germline V gene. This CDR3 is built from 14 residues. J gave up 6 bases and V 10 bases, and 12 bases lay outside the gene matches. The V and J genes are TRBV6-4 and TRBJ1-1; the match to TRBD1 covers 9 bases. The sequencing sample was made of PBMCs or a T cell subset sorted from them (not recorded which). This receptor was taken from a man between 18 and 35 years old who had mild COVID-19 (a few samples of this study predate the infection). Cell type and time point are not known. CDR3 loop: CATRRDRDPPEAFF. CDR3 sequence (DNA): TGTGCCACCCGGCGGGACAGGGACCCTCCTGAAGCTTTCTTT.